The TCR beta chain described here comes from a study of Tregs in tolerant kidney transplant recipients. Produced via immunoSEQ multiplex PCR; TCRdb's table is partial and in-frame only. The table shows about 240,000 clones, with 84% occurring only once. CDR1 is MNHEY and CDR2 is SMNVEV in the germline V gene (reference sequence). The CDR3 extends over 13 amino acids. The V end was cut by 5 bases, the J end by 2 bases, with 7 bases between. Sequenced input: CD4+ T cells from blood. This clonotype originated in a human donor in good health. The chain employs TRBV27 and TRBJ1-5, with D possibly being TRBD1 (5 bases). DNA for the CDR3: TGTGCCAGCAGTGACAGAGGCAATCAGCCCCAGCATTTT. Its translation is CASSDRGNQPQHF.